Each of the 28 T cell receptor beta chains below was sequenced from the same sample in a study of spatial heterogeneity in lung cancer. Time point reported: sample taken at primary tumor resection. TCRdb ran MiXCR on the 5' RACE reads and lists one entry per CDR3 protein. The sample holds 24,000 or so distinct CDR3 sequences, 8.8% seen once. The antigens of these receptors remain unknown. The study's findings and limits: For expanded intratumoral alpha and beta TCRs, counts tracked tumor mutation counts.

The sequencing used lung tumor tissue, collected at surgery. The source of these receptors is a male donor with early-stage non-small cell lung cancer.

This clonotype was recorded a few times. The CDR3 DNA sequence: TGTGCCAGCAGTCCAGGGTTCTTGTCCTACGAGCAGTACTTC. Translating it yields CASSPGFLSYEQYF. This chain connects TRBV6-5 to TRBJ2-7, with D perhaps matching TRBD1 (5 bases). This CDR3 region has 14 residues. CDR1 and CDR2 (germline): MNHEY, SVGAGI. The V gene lost 5 bases and the J gene lost 1 base, with 12 bases spanning the gap.

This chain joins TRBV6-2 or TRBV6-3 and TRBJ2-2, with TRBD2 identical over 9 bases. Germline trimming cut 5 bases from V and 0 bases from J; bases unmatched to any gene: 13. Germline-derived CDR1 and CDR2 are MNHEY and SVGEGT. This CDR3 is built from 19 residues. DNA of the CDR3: TGTGCCAGCAGTCGACCCCGACTAGCGGCCGTGACGAACACCGGGGAGCTGTTTTTT. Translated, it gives CASSRPRLAAVTNTGELFF.

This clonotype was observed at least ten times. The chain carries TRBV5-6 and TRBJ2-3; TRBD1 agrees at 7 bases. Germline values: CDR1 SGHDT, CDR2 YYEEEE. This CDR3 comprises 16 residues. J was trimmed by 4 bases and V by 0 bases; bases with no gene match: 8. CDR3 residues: CASSLGAQGSADTQYF. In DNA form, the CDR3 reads TGTGCCAGCAGCTTGGGTGCACAGGGGTCAGCAGATACGCAGTATTTT.

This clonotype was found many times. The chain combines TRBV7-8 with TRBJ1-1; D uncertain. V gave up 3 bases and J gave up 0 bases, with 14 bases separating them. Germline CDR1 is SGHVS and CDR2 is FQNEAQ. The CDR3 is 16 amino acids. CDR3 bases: TGTGCCAGCAGCTTGAGGGTGCCTCTAATGAACACTGAAGCTTTCTTT. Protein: CASSLRVPLMNTEAFF.

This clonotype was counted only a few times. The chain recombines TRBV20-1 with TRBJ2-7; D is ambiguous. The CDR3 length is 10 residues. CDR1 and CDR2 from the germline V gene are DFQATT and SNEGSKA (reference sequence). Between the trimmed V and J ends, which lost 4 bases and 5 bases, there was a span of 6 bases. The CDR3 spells CSATGDEQYF. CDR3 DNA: TGCAGTGCTACAGGTGACGAGCAGTACTTC.

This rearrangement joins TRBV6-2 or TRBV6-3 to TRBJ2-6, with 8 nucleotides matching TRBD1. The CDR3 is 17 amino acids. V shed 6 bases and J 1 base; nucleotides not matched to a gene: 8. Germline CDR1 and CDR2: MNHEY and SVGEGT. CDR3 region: CASSLTGAKSGANVLTF. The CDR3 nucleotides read TGTGCCAGCAGCCTGACAGGGGCGAAATCTGGGGCCAACGTCCTGACTTTC.

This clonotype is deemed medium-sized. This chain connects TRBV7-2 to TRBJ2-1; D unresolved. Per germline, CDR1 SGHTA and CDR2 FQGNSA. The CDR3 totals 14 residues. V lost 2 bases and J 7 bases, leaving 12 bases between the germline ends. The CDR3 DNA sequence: TGTGCCAGCAGCTTAAGCCCCCAACGGAATGAGCAGTTCTTC. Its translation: CASSLSPQRNEQFF.

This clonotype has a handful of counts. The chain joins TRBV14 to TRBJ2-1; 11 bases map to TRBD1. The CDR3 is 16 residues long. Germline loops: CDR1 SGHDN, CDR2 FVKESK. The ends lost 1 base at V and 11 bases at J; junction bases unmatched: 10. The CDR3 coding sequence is TGTGCCAGCAGCCAAGGGGACAGGGGGATGTTCGGGAAGCAGTTCTTC. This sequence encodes CASSQGDRGMFGKQFF. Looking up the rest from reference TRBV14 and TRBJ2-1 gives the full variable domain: EAGVTQFPSHSVIEKGQTVTLRCDPISGHDNLYWYRRVMGKEIKFLLHFVKESKQDESGMPNNRFLAERTGGTYSTLKVQPAELEDSGVYFCASSQGDRGMFGKQFFGPGTRLTVL.

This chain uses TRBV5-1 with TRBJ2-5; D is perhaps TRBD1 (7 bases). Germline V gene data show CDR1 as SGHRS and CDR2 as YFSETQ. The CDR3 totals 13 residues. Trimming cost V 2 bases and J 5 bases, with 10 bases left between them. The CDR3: CASSFRGAETQYF. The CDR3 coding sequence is TGCGCCAGCAGCTTCAGGGGGGCCGAGACCCAGTACTTC.

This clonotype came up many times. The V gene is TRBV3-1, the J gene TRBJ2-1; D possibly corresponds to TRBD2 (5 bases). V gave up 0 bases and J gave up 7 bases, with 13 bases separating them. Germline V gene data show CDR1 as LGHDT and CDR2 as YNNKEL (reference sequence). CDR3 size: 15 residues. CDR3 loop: CASSQDRTEGNEQFF. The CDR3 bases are TGTGCCAGCAGCCAAGATCGAACCGAGGGAAATGAGCAGTTCTTC.

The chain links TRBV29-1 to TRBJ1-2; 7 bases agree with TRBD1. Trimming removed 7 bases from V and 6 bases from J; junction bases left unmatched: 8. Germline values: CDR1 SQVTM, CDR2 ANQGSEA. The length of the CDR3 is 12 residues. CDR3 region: CSGLGGADGYTF. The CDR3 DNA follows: TGCAGCGGCTTAGGGGGCGCAGATGGCTACACCTTC.

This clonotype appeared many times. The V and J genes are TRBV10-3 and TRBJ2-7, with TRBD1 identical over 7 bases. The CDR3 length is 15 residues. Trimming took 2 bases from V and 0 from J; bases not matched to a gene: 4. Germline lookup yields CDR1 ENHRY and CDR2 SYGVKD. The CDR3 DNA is TGTGCCATCAGTGAGAGGGGGACAGCCTCCTACGAGCAGTACTTC. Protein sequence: CAISERGTASYEQYF.

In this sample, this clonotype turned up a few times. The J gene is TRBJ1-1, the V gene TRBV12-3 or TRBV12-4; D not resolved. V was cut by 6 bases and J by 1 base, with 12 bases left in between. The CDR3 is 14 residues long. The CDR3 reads CASSPTMGNTEAFF. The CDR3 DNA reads TGTGCCAGCAGCCCTACCATGGGGAACACTGAAGCTTTCTTT.

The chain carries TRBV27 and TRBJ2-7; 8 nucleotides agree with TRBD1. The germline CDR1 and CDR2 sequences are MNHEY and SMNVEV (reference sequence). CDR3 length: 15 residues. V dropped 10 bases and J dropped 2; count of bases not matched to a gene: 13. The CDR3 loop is CATSRRRDRTYEQYF. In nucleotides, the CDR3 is TGTGCCACCTCCCGGAGGCGGGACAGGACCTACGAGCAGTACTTC.

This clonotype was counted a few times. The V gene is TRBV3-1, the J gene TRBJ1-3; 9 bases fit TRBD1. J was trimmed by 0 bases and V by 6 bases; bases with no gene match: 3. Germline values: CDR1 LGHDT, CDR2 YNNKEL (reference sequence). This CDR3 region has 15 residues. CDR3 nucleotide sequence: TGTGCCAGCAGGCCGACAGGGGGCTCTGGAAACACCATATATTTT. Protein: CASRPTGGSGNTIYF.

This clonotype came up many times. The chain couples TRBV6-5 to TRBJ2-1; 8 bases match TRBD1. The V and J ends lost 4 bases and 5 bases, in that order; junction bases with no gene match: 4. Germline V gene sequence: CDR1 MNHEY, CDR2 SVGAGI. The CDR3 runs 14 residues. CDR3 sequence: CASSSRTGNNEQFF. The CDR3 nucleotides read TGTGCCAGCAGTTCAAGGACAGGGAACAATGAGCAGTTCTTC.

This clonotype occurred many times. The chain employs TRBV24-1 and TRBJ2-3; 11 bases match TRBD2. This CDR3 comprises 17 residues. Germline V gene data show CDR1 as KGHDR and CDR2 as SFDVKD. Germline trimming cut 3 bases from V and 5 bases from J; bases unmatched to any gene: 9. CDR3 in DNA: TGTGCCACCAGTGATCCCACTAGCGGGAGTTTGAAAGATACGCAGTATTTT. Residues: CATSDPTSGSLKDTQYF.

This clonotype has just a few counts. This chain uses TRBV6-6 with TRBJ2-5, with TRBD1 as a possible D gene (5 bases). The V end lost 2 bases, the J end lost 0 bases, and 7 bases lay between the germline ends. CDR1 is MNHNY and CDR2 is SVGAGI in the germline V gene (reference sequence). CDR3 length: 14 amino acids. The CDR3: CASSYRGYQETQYF. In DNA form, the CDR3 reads TGTGCCAGCAGTTACAGGGGTTACCAAGAGACCCAGTACTTC.

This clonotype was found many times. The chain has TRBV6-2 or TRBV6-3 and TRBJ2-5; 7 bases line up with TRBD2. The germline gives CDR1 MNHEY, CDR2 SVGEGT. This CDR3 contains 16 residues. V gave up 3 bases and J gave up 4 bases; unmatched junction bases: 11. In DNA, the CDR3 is TGTGCCAGCAGTTATACGCGGACTAGTAATGCAGAGACCCAGTACTTC. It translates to CASSYTRTSNAETQYF.

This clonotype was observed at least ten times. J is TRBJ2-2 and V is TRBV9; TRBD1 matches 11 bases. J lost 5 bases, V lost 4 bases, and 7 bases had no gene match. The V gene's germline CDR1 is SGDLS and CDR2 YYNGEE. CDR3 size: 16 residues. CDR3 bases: TGTGCCAGCAGCTTCGGGACAGGGGGGAAAACCGGGGAGCTGTTTTTT. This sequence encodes CASSFGTGGKTGELFF.

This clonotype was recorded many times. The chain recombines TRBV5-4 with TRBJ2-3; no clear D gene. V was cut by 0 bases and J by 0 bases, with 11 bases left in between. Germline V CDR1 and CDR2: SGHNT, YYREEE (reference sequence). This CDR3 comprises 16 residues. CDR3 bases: TGTGCCAGCAGCTTGGTGGGGTCCCGTAGCACAGATACGCAGTATTTT. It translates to CASSLVGSRSTDTQYF.

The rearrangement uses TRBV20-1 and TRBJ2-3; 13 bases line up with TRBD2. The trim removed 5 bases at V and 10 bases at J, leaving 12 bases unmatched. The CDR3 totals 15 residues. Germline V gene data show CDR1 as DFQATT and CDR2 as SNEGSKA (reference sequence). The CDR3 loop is CSAVAQGLAGLAQYF. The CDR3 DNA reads TGCAGTGCTGTAGCACAGGGACTAGCGGGGTTGGCGCAGTATTTT.

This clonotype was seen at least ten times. The CDR3 region has the DNA TGTGCCAGCAGTTCCCCTAATACTAGCGGGAGAGAGACCCAGTACTTC. This codes for CASSSPNTSGRETQYF. The chain combines TRBV28 with TRBJ2-5; 11 bases line up with TRBD2. V dropped 4 bases and J dropped 4; count of bases not matched to a gene: 8. The CDR3 runs 16 residues. Germline assignment: CDR1 MDHEN and CDR2 SYDVKM.

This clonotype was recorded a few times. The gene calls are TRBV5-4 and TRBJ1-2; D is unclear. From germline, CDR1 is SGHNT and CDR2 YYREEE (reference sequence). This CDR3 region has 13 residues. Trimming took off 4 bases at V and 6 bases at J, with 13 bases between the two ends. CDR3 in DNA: TGTGCCAGCAGCCCCTCCTGGGTCGATGGCTACACCTTC. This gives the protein CASSPSWVDGYTF.

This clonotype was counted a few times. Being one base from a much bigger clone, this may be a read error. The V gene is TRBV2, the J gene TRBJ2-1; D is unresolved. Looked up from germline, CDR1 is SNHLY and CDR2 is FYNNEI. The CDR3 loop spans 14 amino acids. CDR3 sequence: CASSESQLGDERFF. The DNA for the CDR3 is TGTGCCAGCAGTGAAAGCCAGCTGGGCGATGAGCGGTTCTTC. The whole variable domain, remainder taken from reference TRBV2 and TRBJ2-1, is EPEVTQTPSHQVTQMGQEVILRCVPISNHLYFYWYRQILGQKVEFLVSFYNNEISEKSEIFDDQFSVERPDGSNFTLKIRSTKLEDSAMYFCASSESQLGDERFFGPGTRLTVL.

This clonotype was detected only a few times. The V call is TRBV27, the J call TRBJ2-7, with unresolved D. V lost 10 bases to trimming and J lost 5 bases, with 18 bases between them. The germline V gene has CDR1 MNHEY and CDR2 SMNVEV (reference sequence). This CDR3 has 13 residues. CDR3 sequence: CATRSPHIHEQYF. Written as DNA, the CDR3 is TGTGCCACCCGTTCCCCCCATATTCACGAGCAGTACTTC.

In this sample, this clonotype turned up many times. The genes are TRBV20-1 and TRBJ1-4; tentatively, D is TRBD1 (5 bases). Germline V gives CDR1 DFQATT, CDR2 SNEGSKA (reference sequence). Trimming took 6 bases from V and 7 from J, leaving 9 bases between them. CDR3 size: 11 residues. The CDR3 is CSAPQGEKLFF. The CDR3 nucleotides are TGCAGTGCACCTCAGGGTGAAAAACTGTTTTTT.

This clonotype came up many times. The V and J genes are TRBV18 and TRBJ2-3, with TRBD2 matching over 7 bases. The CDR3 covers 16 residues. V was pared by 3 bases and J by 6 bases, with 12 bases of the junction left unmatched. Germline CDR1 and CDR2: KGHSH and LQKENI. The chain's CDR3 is CASSPFDGTTGDTQYF. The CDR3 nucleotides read TGTGCCAGCTCACCGTTCGACGGGACTACCGGGGATACGCAGTATTTT. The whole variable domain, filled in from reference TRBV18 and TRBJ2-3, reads NAGVMQNPRHLVRRRGQEARLRCSPMKGHSHVYWYRQLPEEGLKFMVYLQKENIIDESGMPKERFSAEFPKEGPSILRIQQVVRGDSAAYFCASSPFDGTTGDTQYFGPGTRLTVL.